This TCR beta chain originates from a study of lymphopenia after photon versus proton radiotherapy. Study-wide results and caveats: Oligoclonal CD8+ Temra expansion after nadir drove photon patients' diversity drop. Photon-treated patients lost naive T cells and TCR diversity; proton-treated stayed stable.

Remarks on this clone: Its antigen is as yet unknown.

TCRdb's copy holds only in-frame clones and misses some; the assay was immunoSEQ multiplex PCR. The sample consists of more than 70,000 clones, approximately 82% of them appearing once. The specimen comprised peripheral blood, sampled from a patient treated with proton-based radiotherapy. The receptor comes from a man in his fifties or sixties with pancreatic cancer.

CDR3 sequence: CASSPGPFSYNEQFF. For the CDR3, the DNA is TGCGCCAGCAGCCCGGGACCCTTTTCCTACAATGAGCAGTTCTTC. This chain uses TRBV4-1 with TRBJ2-1; D possibly uses TRBD1 or TRBD2 (5 bases each). Germline V gives CDR1 MGHRA, CDR2 YSYEKL. Deletions cut 4 bases from V and 1 base from J, with 11 bases between. The CDR3 runs to 15 residues.